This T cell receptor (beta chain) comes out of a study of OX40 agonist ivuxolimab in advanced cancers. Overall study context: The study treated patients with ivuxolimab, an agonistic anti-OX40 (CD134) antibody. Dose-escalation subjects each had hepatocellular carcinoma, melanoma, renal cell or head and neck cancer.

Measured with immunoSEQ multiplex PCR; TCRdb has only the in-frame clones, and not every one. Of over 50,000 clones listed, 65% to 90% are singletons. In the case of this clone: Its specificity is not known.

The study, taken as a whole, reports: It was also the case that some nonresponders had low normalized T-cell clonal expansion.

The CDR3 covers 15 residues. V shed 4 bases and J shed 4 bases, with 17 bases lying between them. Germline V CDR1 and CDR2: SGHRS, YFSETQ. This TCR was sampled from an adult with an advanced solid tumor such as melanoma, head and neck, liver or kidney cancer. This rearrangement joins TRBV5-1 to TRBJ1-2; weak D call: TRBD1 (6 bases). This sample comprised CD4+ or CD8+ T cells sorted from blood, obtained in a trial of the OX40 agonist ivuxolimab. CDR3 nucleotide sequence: TGCGCCAGCAGCGTGGACAGCACCTCCTTCTATGGCTACACCTTC. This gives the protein CASSVDSTSFYGYTF.